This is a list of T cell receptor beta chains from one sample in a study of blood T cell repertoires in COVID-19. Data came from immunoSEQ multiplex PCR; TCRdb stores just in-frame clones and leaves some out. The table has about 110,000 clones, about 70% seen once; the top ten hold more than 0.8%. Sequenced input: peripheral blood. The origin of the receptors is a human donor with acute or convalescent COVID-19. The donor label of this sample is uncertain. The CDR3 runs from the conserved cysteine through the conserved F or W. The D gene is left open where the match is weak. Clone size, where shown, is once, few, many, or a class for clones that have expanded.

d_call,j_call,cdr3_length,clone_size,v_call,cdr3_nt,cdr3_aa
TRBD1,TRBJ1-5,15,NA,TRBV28,TGTGCCAGCAGGAACGGACAGGGAGGCAATCAGCCCCAGCATTTT,CASRNGQGGNQPQHF
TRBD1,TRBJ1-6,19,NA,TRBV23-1,TGCGCCAGCAGTCAATCACACAGGGGGCGAAAAAGCTATAATTCACCCCTCCACTTT,CASSQSHRGRKSYNSPLHF
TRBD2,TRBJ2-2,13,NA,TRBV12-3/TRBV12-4,TGTGCCAGCACCCTACTAGCGGGCGGGGAGCTGTTTTTT,CASTLLAGGELFF
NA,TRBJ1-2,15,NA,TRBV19,TGTGCCAGTACCTTTAATGGGGGGACTAACTATGGCTACACCTTC,CASTFNGGTNYGYTF
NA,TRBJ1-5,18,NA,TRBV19,TGTGCCAGTAGTAATTACAGGGTGGGGACCTATAGCAATCAGCCCCAGCATTTT,CASSNYRVGTYSNQPQHF
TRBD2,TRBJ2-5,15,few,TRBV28,TGTGCCAGCAGTTTAAGGCTAGCGGGGTATGAGACCCAGTACTTC,CASSLRLAGYETQYF
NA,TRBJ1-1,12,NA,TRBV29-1,TGCAGCGCCGAGTGGGGGGGCACTGAAGCTTTCTTT,CSAEWGGTEAFF
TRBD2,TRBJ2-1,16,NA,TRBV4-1,TGCGCCAGCAGCCTATCCGGGACTAGCGGGCCCAATGAGCAGTTCTTC,CASSLSGTSGPNEQFF
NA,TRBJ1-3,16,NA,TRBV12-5,TGTGCTAGTGGTTTGGTATTCCCAGGGCATGGAAACACCATATATTTT,CASGLVFPGHGNTIYF
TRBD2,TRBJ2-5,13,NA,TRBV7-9,TGTGCCAGCAGCGCGCTAGCGGGGCCGCCCCAGTACTTC,CASSALAGPPQYF
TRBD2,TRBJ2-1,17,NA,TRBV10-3,TGTGCCATCAGCGTAGGGACTAGCGGGGCCTCTGGAAATGAGCAGTTCTTC,CAISVGTSGASGNEQFF
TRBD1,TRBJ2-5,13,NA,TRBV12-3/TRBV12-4,TGTGCCAGCAGTACAGGGGGCGCGAAGACCCAGTACTTC,CASSTGGAKTQYF
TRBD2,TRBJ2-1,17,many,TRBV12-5,TGTGCTAGTGGTTTGACCCTTAGCGGGGGGGCCGGAAATGAGCAGTTCTTC,CASGLTLSGGAGNEQFF
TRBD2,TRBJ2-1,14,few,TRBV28,TGTGCCAGCACCCCTACTAGCGGGGTCAATGAGCAGTTCTTC,CASTPTSGVNEQFF
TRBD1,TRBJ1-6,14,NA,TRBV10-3,TGTGCCATCAGTTTAGGGACAGAGAATTCACCCCTCCACTTT,CAISLGTENSPLHF
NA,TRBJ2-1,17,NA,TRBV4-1,TGCGCCAGCAGCCATTCGGTCGGACAGAGCTCCTACAATGAGCAGTTCTTC,CASSHSVGQSSYNEQFF
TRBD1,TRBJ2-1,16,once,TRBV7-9,TGTGCCAGCAGCTTTCTCACAGGGGGCTACTACAATGAGCAGTTCTTC,CASSFLTGGYYNEQFF
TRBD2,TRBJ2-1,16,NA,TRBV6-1,TGTGCCAGCAGTGCTGGACTAGCGGGGGGCCACCGGGTTTGGTTCTTC,CASSAGLAGGHRVWFF
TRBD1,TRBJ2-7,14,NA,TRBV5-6,TGTGCCAGCAGCTACCAACAGGGGATCGGCGAGCAGTACTTC,CASSYQQGIGEQYF
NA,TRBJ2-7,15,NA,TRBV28,TGTGCCAGCAGTCTAAGGGGCAGGCCGGACTACGAGCAGTACTTC,CASSLRGRPDYEQYF
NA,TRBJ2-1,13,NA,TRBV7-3,TGTGCCAGCAGCTCAGAAGTGGTGAATGAGCAGTTCTTC,CASSSEVVNEQFF
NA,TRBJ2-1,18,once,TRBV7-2,TGTGCCAGCAGCTTAGAGTTGGTGGGGCCCAGAAGGAACAATGAGCAGTTCTTC,CASSLELVGPRRNNEQFF
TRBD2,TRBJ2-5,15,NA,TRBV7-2,TGTGCCAGCAGCTTTAGCGGGGGGGCTCAAGAGACCCAGTACTTC,CASSFSGGAQETQYF
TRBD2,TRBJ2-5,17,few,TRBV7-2,TGTGCCAGCAGCTTAGCGGGGCGCGGCGGGGGGGCGAAGACCCAGTACTTC,CASSLAGRGGGAKTQYF
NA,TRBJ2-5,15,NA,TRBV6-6,TGTGCCAGCAGGGATCGGCAGGGGCGTATGGAGACCCAGTACTTC,CASRDRQGRMETQYF
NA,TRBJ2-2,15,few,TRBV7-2,TGTGCCAGCAGCTCCTCGGTGTCGGACACCGGGGAGCTGTTTTTT,CASSSSVSDTGELFF
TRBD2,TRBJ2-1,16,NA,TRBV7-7,TGTGCCAGCAGCGCCTATACTAGCGGGGATTACAATGAGCAGTTCTTC,CASSAYTSGDYNEQFF